These 19 T cell receptor beta chains share one sample of origin, sequenced in a study of OX40 agonist ivuxolimab in advanced cancers. Generated by immunoSEQ multiplex PCR, the TCRdb table keeps only in-frame clones and is missing some. The sample records tens of thousands of clones, roughly 91% being singletons. This specimen was CD4+ or CD8+ T cells sorted from blood, taken in a trial of the OX40 agonist ivuxolimab. The receptors shown here come from an adult with an advanced solid tumor such as melanoma, head and neck, liver or kidney cancer.

The chain employs TRBV4-3 and TRBJ1-1; weak D call: TRBD1 (5 bases). The CDR3 loop spans 19 amino acids. V was pared by 0 bases and J by 2 bases, with 22 bases between. Germline CDR1 LGHNA, CDR2 YSLEER. This chain's CDR3 is CASSQDPAGIGLGNTEAFF. The CDR3 region has the DNA TGCGCCAGCAGCCAAGATCCGGCAGGGATTGGGTTAGGTAACACTGAAGCTTTCTTT.

This clone was found once. The J gene is TRBJ2-1, the V gene TRBV7-2; 9 nucleotides match TRBD2. The length of the CDR3 is 17 residues. V lost 2 bases, J lost 4 bases, and 9 bases stayed unmatched. The germline gives CDR1 SGHTA, CDR2 FQGNSA. The CDR3 DNA sequence: TGTGCCAGCAGCTTACTAGCGGGGAACCCCACTTACAATGAGCAGTTCTTC. It encodes CASSLLAGNPTYNEQFF.

This clone appeared once. The chain carries TRBV7-2 and TRBJ2-4, with 14 bases that match TRBD2. This CDR3 is 17 amino acids long. Germline V gene lookup returns CDR1 SGHTA and CDR2 FQGNSA. The V and J ends lost 5 bases and 3 bases, in that order; junction bases with no gene match: 6. The CDR3 region is CASSPRLAGGNKNIQYF. The CDR3 DNA sequence: TGTGCCAGCAGCCCCCGACTAGCGGGAGGGAACAAAAACATTCAGTACTTC.

The gene calls are TRBV7-9 and TRBJ2-5; possible D gene TRBD1, 6 bases. Looked up from germline, CDR1 is SEHNR and CDR2 is FQNEAQ (reference sequence). V shed 1 base and J shed 5 bases, with 11 bases lying between them. The CDR3 covers 14 residues. The CDR3 sequence: CASSLGAGVETQYF. CDR3 coding DNA: TGTGCCAGCAGCTTAGGGGCAGGGGTGGAGACCCAGTACTTC.

The gene calls are TRBV6-5 and TRBJ1-2, with 7 positions matching TRBD1. From germline, CDR1 is MNHEY and CDR2 SVGAGI. Trimming took 6 bases from V and 7 from J; bases not matched to a gene: 8. The CDR3 has 13 amino acids. CDR3 region: CASRRQGGFGYTF. In DNA, the CDR3 is TGTGCCAGCAGAAGACAGGGTGGTTTTGGCTACACCTTC.

This sequence joins TRBV6-6 and TRBJ2-7, with a possible D match to TRBD2 (6 bases). Germline loops: CDR1 MNHNY, CDR2 SVGAGI (reference sequence). V shed 4 bases and J shed 4 bases, with 17 bases lying between them. This CDR3 has 15 amino acids. The CDR3 is CASSSAGTGTYEQYF. The DNA of the CDR3 is TGTGCCAGCAGTTCGGCCGGGACCGGGACTTACGAGCAGTACTTC.

The CDR3 region has the DNA TGTGCCAGCAGCCCCCAATATCAGGGTGAAGCTTTCTTT. Translating it yields CASSPQYQGEAFF. V gene TRBV9 combines with J gene TRBJ1-1; maybe TRBD1 (5 bases). Germline CDR1 is SGDLS and CDR2 is YYNGEE. Trimming took off 4 bases at V and 7 bases at J, with 14 bases between the two ends. The CDR3 loop spans 13 amino acids.

V is TRBV6-5 and J is TRBJ2-1; D is tentatively TRBD1 or TRBD2 (5 bases each). Per germline, CDR1 MNHEY and CDR2 SVGAGI. Trimming took 5 bases from V and 6 from J, leaving 17 bases between them. This CDR3 comprises 15 residues. CDR3 nucleotides: TGTGCCAGCAGTCACCCACGGGGCCTGTTCAATGAGCAGTTCTTC. Amino acid sequence: CASSHPRGLFNEQFF.

This sequence joins TRBV21-1 and TRBJ1-5. TRBV21-1 is annotated as a pseudogene. CDR3 length equals 15 residues. The CDR3, as DNA: TGTGCCAGCCTCAAGGTCGGGGGATGCAATCAGCCCCAGCATTTT. This codes for CASLKVGGCNQPQHF.

The rearrangement joins TRBV18 to TRBJ1-5; the D gene is possibly TRBD1 (6 bases). V was cut by 5 bases and J by 5 bases, with 10 bases left in between. The CDR3 totals 13 residues. Germline assignment: CDR1 KGHSH and CDR2 LQKENI. In DNA form, the CDR3 reads TGTGCCAGCTCAAGACAGGAGCATCAGCCCCAGCATTTT. It is translated as CASSRQEHQPQHF.

This clone appeared once. The V gene is TRBV14, the J gene TRBJ1-6; perhaps TRBD1 as D (5 bases). CDR3 length equals 14 residues. Germline CDR1 reads SGHDN; CDR2 reads FVKESK. Trimming left V 0 bases short and J 10 bases short, with 10 bases between. CDR3 nucleotides: TGTGCCAGCAGCCAAGATCTCCGGGGGTCACCCCTCCACTTT. Translated, it gives CASSQDLRGSPLHF.

V is TRBV19 and J is TRBJ1-1; no clear D gene. CDR3 size: 15 residues. Trimming took off 3 bases at V and 4 bases at J, with 15 bases between the two ends. The germline CDR1 and CDR2 sequences are LNHDA and SQIVND (reference sequence). The CDR3 protein is CASSIPLAGTTEAFF. The CDR3, as DNA: TGTGCCAGTAGTATCCCCCTCGCAGGAACCACTGAAGCTTTCTTT.

CDR3 loop: CASSVGGLAATDTQYF. The CDR3 region has the DNA TGTGCCAGCAGTGTTGGGGGACTAGCGGCCACAGATACGCAGTATTTT. This chain uses TRBV6-1 with TRBJ2-3; 11 nucleotides align to TRBD2. V lost 4 bases and J lost 2; bases outside the gene matches: 5. Per the germline V gene, CDR1 is MNHNS and CDR2 is SASEGT. This CDR3 spans 16 amino acids.

The rearrangement uses TRBV19 and TRBJ2-5; 7 bases map to TRBD1. V was clipped by 10 bases and J by 4 bases; unmatched bases: 6. This CDR3 is built from 12 residues. Germline V gene sequence: CDR1 LNHDA, CDR2 SQIVND (reference sequence). CDR3 DNA sequence: TGTGCCACCAGACAGGGTGTAGAGACCCAGTACTTC. Residues: CATRQGVETQYF.

The chain is built from TRBV14 and TRBJ2-7; D remains ambiguous. Germline CDR1 SGHDN, CDR2 FVKESK. With 1 base removed from V and 2 bases from J, the gap between germline ends came to 9 bases. This CDR3 is 14 amino acids long. CDR3 amino acids: CASSQVTETYEQYF. Here the CDR3 DNA reads TGTGCCAGCAGCCAAGTAACAGAGACCTACGAGCAGTACTTC.

This clone was picked up one time. The chain carries TRBV14 and TRBJ2-5, with D tentatively TRBD1 (5 bases). The CDR3 consists of 16 residues. V was trimmed by 4 bases and J by 0 bases, leaving 15 bases between them. CDR1 is SGHDN and CDR2 is FVKESK in the germline V gene. DNA of the CDR3: TGTGCCAGCAGCCTCTATACCGGACACAACCAAGAGACCCAGTACTTC. Its protein product is CASSLYTGHNQETQYF.

The rearrangement uses TRBV4-3 and TRBJ2-3, with TRBD2 as a possible D gene (6 bases). The CDR3 consists of 16 residues. The V gene's germline CDR1 is LGHNA and CDR2 YSLEER. Trimming left V 4 bases short and J 2 bases short, with 16 bases between. The CDR3 is CASSRLAAGTTDTQYF. CDR3 nucleotide sequence: TGCGCCAGCAGCCGGCTCGCGGCGGGAACCACAGATACGCAGTATTTT.

This chain connects TRBV7-3 to TRBJ2-1; TRBD2 matches 7 bases. CDR3 length: 16 amino acids. The V gene end was trimmed by 2 bases and the J gene end by 2 bases; junction bases not matched to a gene: 6. Germline lookup yields CDR1 SGHTA and CDR2 FQGTGA. The CDR3 DNA is TGTGCCAGCAGCTTAGTGAGGCTAGCGGCCTACAATGAGCAGTTCTTC. Translated, it gives CASSLVRLAAYNEQFF.

This sequence joins TRBV7-2 and TRBJ2-1; 13 bases match TRBD2. Germline V gene sequence: CDR1 SGHTA, CDR2 FQGNSA. This CDR3 region has 15 residues. V lost 4 bases, J lost 6 bases, and 3 bases stayed unmatched. The CDR3 is CASSSGLAGSNEQFF. CDR3 sequence (DNA): TGTGCCAGCAGCTCGGGACTAGCGGGAAGCAATGAGCAGTTCTTC.